The present TCR beta chain was sequenced within a study of beta chain features in type 1 diabetes. This clone showed up just a few times. Every isolated RNA sample was fully reverse transcribed, so sequencing captured expressed TCRB transcripts. Clones were read by immunoSEQ multiplex PCR, and TCRdb kept only the in-frame ones, dropping some. The sample consists of 400,000 to 600,000 clones, around 28% of them appearing once. The sample comprised naive CD4+ T cells from blood. The receptor was derived from a man between 18 and 35 years old in good health.

The CDR3 sequence: CASSFGTANTEAFF. The CDR3 coding sequence is TGCGCCAGCAGCTTCGGGACAGCGAACACTGAAGCTTTCTTT. The genes are TRBV5-1 and TRBJ1-1; 7 bases are shared with TRBD1. The CDR3 runs to 14 residues. Germline CDR1 and CDR2: SGHRS and YFSETQ. V gave up 2 bases and J gave up 1 base; unmatched junction bases: 2.